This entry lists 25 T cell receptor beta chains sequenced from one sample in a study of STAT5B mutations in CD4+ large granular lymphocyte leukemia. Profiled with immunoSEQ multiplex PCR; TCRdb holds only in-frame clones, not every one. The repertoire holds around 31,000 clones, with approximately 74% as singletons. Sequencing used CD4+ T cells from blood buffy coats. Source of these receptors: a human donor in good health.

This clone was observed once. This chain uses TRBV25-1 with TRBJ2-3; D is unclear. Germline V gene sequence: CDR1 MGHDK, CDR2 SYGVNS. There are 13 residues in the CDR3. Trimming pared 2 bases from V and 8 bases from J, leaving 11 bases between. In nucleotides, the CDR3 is TGTGCCAGCAGTGAAAGCTGGCGAGGTACGCAGTATTTT. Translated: CASSESWRGTQYF.

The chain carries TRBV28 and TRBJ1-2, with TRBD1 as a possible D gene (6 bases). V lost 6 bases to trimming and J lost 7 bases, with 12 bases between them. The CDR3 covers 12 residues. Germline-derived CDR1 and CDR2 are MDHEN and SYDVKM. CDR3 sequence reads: CASRRTGPGYTF. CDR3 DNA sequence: TGTGCCAGCAGGAGAACAGGGCCTGGCTACACCTTC.

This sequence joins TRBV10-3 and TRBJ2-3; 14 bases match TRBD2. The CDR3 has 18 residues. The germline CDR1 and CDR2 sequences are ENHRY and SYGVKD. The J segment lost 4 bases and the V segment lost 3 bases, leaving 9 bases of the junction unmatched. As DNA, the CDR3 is TGTGCCATCAGTGATCCGGGACTAGCGGGAGTAGTGGCAGATACGCAGTATTTT. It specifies CAISDPGLAGVVADTQYF.

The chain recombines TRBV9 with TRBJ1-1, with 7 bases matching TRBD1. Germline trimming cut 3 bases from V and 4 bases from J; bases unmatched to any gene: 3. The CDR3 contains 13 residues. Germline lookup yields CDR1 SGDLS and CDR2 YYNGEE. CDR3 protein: CASSEAGGTEAFF. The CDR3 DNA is TGTGCCAGCAGCGAAGCAGGGGGCACTGAAGCTTTCTTT.

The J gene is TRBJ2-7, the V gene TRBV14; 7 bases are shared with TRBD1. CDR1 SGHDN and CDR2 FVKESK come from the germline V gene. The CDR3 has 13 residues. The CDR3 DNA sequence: TGTGCCAGCAGCCTAAGTTTAGGGGACAGCCCGGCCGTC. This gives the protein CASSLSLGDSPAV.

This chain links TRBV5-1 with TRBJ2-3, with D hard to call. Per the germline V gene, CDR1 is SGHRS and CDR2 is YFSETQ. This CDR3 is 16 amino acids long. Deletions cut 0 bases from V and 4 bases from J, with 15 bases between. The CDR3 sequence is CASSLAGQGNADTQYF. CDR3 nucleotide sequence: TGCGCCAGCAGCTTGGCTGGCCAAGGCAACGCAGATACGCAGTATTTT.

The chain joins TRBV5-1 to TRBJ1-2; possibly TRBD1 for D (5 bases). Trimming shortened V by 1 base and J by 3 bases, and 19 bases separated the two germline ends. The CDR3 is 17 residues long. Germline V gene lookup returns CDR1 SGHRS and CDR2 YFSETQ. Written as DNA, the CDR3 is TGCGCCAGCAGCTTGCGTCAGGTCGGGGACTATCACTATGGCTACACCTTC. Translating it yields CASSLRQVGDYHYGYTF.

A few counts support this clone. For the CDR3, the DNA is TGCGCCAGCAGGGACATGGTCGGAAACACCATATATTTT. This gives the protein CASRDMVGNTIYF. The chain is built from TRBV5-1 and TRBJ1-3; D perhaps matches TRBD1 (5 bases). Germline V lookup: CDR1 SGHRS, CDR2 YFSETQ. The CDR3 runs to 13 residues. The ends were cut back, 5 bases at V and 4 bases at J, with 10 bases in the middle.

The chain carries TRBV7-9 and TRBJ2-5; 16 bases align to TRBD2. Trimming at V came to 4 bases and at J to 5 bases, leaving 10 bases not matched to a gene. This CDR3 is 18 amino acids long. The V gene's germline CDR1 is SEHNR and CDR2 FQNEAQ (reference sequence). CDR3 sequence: CASSSGTSGGVLSETQYF. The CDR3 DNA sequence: TGTGCCAGCAGCTCTGGGACTAGCGGGGGGGTCCTATCGGAGACCCAGTACTTC. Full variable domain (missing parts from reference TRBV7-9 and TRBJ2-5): DTGVSQNPRHKITKRGQNVTFRCDPISEHNRLYWYRQTLGQGPEFLTYFQNEAQLEKSRLLSDRFSAERPKGSFSTLEIQRTEQGDSAMYLCASSSGTSGGVLSETQYFGPGTRLLVL.

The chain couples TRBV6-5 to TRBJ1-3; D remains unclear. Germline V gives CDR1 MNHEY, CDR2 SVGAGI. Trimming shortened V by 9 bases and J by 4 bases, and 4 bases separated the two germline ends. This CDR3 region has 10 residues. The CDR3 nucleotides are TGTGCCAGTGCAGGAAACACCATATATTTT. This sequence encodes CASAGNTIYF.

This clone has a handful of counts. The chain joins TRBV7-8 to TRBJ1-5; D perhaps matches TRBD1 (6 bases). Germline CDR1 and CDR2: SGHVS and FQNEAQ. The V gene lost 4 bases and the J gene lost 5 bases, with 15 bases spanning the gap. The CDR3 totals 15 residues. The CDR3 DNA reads TGTGCCAGCAGCTCACCCGGGACATCCGATCAGCCCCAGCATTTT. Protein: CASSSPGTSDQPQHF.

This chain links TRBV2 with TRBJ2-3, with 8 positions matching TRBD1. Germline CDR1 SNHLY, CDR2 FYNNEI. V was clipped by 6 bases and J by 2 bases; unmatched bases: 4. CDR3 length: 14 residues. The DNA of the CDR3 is TGTGCCAGCAGGGGGACAGGTTTCACAGATACGCAGTATTTT. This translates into CASRGTGFTDTQYF.

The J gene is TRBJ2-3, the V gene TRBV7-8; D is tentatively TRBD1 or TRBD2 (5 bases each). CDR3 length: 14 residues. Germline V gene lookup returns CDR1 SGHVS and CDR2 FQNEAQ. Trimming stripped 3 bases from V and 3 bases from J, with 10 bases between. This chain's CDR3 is CASSFPGLTDTQYF. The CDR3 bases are TGTGCCAGCAGCTTCCCGGGGCTTACAGATACGCAGTATTTT.

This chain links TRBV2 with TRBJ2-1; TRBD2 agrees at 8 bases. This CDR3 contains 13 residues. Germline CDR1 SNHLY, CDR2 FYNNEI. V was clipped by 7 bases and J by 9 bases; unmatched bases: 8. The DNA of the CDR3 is TGTGCCAGCAAGGGACTAGTAGGCCTTGAGCAGTTCTTC. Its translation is CASKGLVGLEQFF.

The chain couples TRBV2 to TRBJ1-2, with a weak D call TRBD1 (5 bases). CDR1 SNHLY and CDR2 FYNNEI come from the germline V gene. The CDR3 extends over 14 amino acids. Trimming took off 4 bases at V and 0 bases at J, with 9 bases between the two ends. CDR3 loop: CASSVKGSNYGYTF. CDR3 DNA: TGTGCCAGCAGTGTAAAGGGGTCTAACTATGGCTACACCTTC.

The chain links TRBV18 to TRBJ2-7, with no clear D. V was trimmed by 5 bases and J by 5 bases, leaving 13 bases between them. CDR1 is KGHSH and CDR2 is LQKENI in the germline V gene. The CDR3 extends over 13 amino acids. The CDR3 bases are TGTGCCAGCTCAACCTCGTTGGAGAACGAGCAGTACTTC. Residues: CASSTSLENEQYF.

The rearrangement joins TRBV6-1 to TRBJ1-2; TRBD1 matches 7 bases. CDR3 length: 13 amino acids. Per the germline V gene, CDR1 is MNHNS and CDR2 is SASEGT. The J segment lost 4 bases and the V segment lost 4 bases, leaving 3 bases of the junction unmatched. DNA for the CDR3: TGTGCCAGCAGTGGGGACAGCCCCTATGGCTACACCTTC. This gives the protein CASSGDSPYGYTF.

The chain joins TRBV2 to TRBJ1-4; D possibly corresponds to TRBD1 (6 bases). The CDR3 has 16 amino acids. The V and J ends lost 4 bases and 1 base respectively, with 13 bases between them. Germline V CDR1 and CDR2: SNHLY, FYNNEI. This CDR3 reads CASSGRGSVTNEKLFF. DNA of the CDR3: TGTGCCAGCAGTGGGAGGGGGTCGGTAACTAATGAAAAACTGTTTTTT.

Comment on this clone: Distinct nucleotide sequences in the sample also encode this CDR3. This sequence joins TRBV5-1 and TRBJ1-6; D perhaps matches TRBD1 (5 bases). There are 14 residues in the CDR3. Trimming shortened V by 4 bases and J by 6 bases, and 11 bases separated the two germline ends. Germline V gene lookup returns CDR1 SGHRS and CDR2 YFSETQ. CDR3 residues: CASSLGERNSPLHF. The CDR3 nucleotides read TGCGCCAGCAGCCTGGGGGAGCGTAATTCACCCCTCCACTTT.

Here the CDR3 reads CATWDRLNYGYTF. As DNA, the CDR3 is TGTGCCACCTGGGACAGACTAAACTATGGCTACACCTTC. The rearrangement joins TRBV28 to TRBJ1-2; 7 bases map to TRBD1. Trimming cost V 10 bases and J 2 bases; bases outside gene matches: 7. The CDR3 runs 13 residues. Germline CDR1 MDHEN, CDR2 SYDVKM.

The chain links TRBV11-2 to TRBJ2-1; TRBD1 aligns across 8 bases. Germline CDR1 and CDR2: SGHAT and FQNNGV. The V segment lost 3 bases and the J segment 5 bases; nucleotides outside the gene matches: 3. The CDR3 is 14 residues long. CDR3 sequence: CASSFWTGNNEQFF. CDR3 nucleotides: TGTGCCAGCAGCTTTTGGACAGGGAACAATGAGCAGTTCTTC.

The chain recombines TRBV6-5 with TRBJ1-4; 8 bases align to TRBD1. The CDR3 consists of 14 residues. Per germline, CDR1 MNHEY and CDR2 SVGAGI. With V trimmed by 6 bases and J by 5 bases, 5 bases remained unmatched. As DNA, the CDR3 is TGTGCCAGCAGGCGGACAGGGTGGAATGAAAAACTGTTTTTT. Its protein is CASRRTGWNEKLFF.

CDR3: CASSLGQVWQPQHF. The CDR3 DNA reads as TGTGCCAGCAGCTTAGGGCAGGTTTGGCAGCCCCAGCATTTT. The genes are TRBV7-2 and TRBJ1-5, with D hard to call. The CDR3 covers 14 residues. V was trimmed by 1 base and J by 7 bases, leaving 11 bases between them. The germline V gene has CDR1 SGHTA and CDR2 FQGNSA.

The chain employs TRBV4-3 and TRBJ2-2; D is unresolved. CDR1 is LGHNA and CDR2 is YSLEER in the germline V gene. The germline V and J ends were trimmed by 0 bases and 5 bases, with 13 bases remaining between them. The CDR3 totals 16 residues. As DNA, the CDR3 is TGCGCCAGCAGCCAAGATGTCCCCCCCACGACCGGGGAGCTGTTTTTT. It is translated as CASSQDVPPTTGELFF.

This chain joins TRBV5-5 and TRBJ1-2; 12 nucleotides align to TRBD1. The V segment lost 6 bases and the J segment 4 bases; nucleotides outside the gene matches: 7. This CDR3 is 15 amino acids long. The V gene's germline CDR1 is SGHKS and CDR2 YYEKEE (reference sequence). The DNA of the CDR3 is TGTGCCAGCATAATTCTGGGACAGGGGGCCTATGGCTACACCTTC. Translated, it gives CASIILGQGAYGYTF.